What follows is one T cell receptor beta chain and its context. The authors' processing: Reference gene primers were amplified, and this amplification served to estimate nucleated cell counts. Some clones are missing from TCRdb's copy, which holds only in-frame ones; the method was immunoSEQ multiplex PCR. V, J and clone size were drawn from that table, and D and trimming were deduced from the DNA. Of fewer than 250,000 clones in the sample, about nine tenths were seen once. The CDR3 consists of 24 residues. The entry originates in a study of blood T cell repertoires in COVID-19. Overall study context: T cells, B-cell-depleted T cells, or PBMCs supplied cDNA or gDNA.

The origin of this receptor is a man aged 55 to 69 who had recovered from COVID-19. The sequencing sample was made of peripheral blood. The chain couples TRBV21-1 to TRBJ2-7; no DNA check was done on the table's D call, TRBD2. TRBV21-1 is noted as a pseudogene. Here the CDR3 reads CASSKVGGKGRELTHPPYTYEQYF. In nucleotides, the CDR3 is TGTGCCAGCAGCAAAGTGGGGGGTAAGGGGCGGGAGCTCACCCACCCACCTTATACCTACGAGCAGTACTTC.